This T cell receptor (beta chain) was identified in a study of blood T cell repertoires in COVID-19. As for the study in general: Donors in the United States, Italy and Spain gave samples during acute or convalescent COVID-19. PBMCs, B-cell-depleted T cells, or T cells were the source of the cDNA or gDNA that made up the material.

CDR1 and CDR2 (germline): LGHDT, YNNKEL (reference sequence). The CDR3 contains 14 residues. V was trimmed by 4 bases and J by 7 bases, leaving 16 bases between them. Original data processing: Scientists estimated how many nucleated cells there were by amplifying reference gene primers. Sequencing used immunoSEQ multiplex PCR; TCRdb keeps in-frame clones, though not all of them. For V, J and clone size, that table is used; D and trimming come from the DNA. The sample holds about 67,000 clones, roughly 79% seen once. The sequenced material came from peripheral blood. This clonotype was obtained from a woman aged 60-75 years with acute or convalescent COVID-19. The rearrangement uses TRBV3-1 (or the pseudogene TRBV3-2) and TRBJ1-1; D is perhaps TRBD1 (5 bases). The CDR3 region is CASSPNPGGSEAFF. DNA for the CDR3: TGTGCCAGCAGCCCGAACCCGGGGGGGAGTGAAGCTTTCTTT.